Listed here is a single T cell receptor beta chain. Its specificity is not known. This record belongs to a study of T-cell reconstitution after alpha-beta-depleted transplantation in children. General study points: Reported findings indicate that, about two months after transplant, alpha-beta T cells came from several hundred expanded clones, which were derived from non-depleted graft cells. Elevated TCRbeta diversity at day 60 was traced, in some patients, to surviving recipient T cells and thymic progenitors. Diversity and T-cell counts at one year after transplant derived mostly from new T cells.

Construction of the TCRbeta library involved unique molecular identifiers. Each CDR3 protein is one row after TCRdb ran MiXCR on the PCR reads. Counted here are around 190,000 distinct CDR3 sequences, roughly 6.6% occurring once; the ten biggest clones make up about 5.5%. Germline loops: CDR1 GTSNPN, CDR2 SVGIG (reference sequence). The CDR3 sequence is 12 residues long. V was pared by 7 bases and J by 3 bases, with 5 bases of the junction left unmatched. Sequenced material: PBMCs, taken before TCRalphabeta/CD19-depleted stem cell transplant. J is TRBJ1-2 and V is TRBV30; the match to TRBD1 covers 7 bases. The sequence was obtained from a boy between 2 and 10 years old with acute lymphoblastic leukemia, due to receive a stem cell transplant. CDR3 DNA sequence: TGTGCCTACACAGGGGTCTACTATGGCTACACCTTC. Translation gives CAYTGVYYGYTF. Complete variable domain (other parts from reference TRBV30 and TRBJ1-2): SQTIHQWPATLVQPVGSPLSLECTVEGTSNPNLYWYRQAAGRGLQLLFYSVGIGQISSEVPQNLSASRPQDRQFILSSKKLLLSDSGFYLCAYTGVYYGYTFGSGTRLTVV.